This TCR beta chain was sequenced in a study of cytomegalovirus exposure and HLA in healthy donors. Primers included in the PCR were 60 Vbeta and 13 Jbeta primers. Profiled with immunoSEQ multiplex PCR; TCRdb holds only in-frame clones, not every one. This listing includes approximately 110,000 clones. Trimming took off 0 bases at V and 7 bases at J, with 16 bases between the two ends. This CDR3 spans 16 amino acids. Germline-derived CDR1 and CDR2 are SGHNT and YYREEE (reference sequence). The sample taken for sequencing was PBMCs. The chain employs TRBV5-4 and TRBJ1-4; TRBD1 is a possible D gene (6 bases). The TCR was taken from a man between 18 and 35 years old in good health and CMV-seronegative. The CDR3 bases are TGTGCCAGCAGCTTGGGATATTCAGGGGAAACTGAAAAACTGTTTTTT. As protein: CASSLGYSGETEKLFF.